Presented here are 7 T cell receptor beta chains from one specimen sequenced in a study of OX40 agonist ivuxolimab in advanced cancers. Clones were read by immunoSEQ multiplex PCR, and TCRdb kept only the in-frame ones, dropping some. This table has tens of thousands of clones, approximately 89% appearing once. The sample in question was CD4+ or CD8+ T cells sorted from blood, obtained in a trial of the OX40 agonist ivuxolimab. The receptors come from an adult with an advanced solid tumor such as melanoma, head and neck, liver or kidney cancer.

This clone was counted a single time. The V gene is TRBV9, the J gene TRBJ1-1, with TRBD1 matching 8 bases. CDR3 length: 17 amino acids. CDR1 is SGDLS and CDR2 is YYNGEE in the germline V gene. Germline trimming cut 0 bases from V and 2 bases from J; bases unmatched to any gene: 9. The CDR3 is CASSVATRTGSNTEAFF. The CDR3 DNA follows: TGTGCCAGCAGCGTAGCTACCAGGACAGGGAGTAACACTGAAGCTTTCTTT.

The chain employs TRBV12-2 and TRBJ1-2; no DNA check was done on the table's D call, TRBD1. TRBV12-2 corresponds to a pseudogene. This CDR3 spans 16 amino acids. The CDR3 region is CASRRAQGGDFCGYTF. The CDR3 region has the DNA TGTGCAAGTCGCCGTGCTCAGGGGGGCGACTTTTGTGGCTACACCTTC.

V is TRBV21-1 and J is TRBJ2-7; the table's D gene call, TRBD2, was not cross checked with the DNA. TRBV21-1 is described as a pseudogene. The CDR3 spans 15 residues. Here the CDR3 reads CASSKDGTRGSEQYF. Here the CDR3 DNA reads TGTGCCAGCAGCAAAGACGGGACTCGCGGGTCCGAGCAGTACTTC.

The chain couples TRBV11-3 to TRBJ2-7; D perhaps matches TRBD2 (6 bases). Per the germline V gene, CDR1 is SGHNT and CDR2 is YENEEA. V dropped 2 bases and J dropped 2 bases, with 10 bases sitting between them. This CDR3 spans 14 amino acids. The CDR3 sequence: CASSLRTGAYEQYF. CDR3 sequence (DNA): TGTGCCAGCAGCTTAAGGACGGGAGCCTACGAGCAGTACTTC.

The rearrangement joins TRBV7-9 to TRBJ2-5; 7 bases fit TRBD2. This CDR3 spans 17 amino acids. V shed 2 bases, J shed 2 bases, and the junction held 11 bases outside the gene matches. The germline CDR1 and CDR2 sequences are SEHNR and FQNEAQ (reference sequence). The CDR3 DNA reads TGTGCCAGCAGCTTACCCGGGGGGACGGATATTCAAGAGACCCAGTACTTC. Its protein is CASSLPGGTDIQETQYF.

The chain combines TRBV11-1 with TRBJ2-1, with 8 bases matching TRBD2. Trimming cost V 6 bases and J 7 bases; bases outside gene matches: 5. This CDR3 has 13 amino acids. Looked up from germline, CDR1 is SGHAT and CDR2 is FQDESV (reference sequence). The CDR3 sequence is CASRSGSRNEQFF. The CDR3 DNA sequence: TGTGCCAGCAGGAGCGGGAGCCGGAATGAGCAGTTCTTC.

This rearrangement joins TRBV28 to TRBJ2-5, with unresolved D. The closer fit of TRBJ2-7 to the DNA end suggests the J call may be wrong. From germline, CDR1 is MDHEN and CDR2 SYDVKM. This CDR3 region has 12 residues. The CDR3 loop is CASSAQGYEQYF. Written as DNA, the CDR3 is TGTGCCAGCAGTGCACAAGGCTACGAGCAGTACTTC.